The clone carrying this T cell receptor beta chain was counted many times. These data come from a study of immune characterization of retroperitoneal liposarcoma. TCRdb itself ran the PCR reads through MiXCR, one entry per CDR3 protein. This table has about 10,000 distinct CDR3 sequences, 25% to 30% appearing once. Germline values: CDR1 SGHTA, CDR2 FQGTGA. The CDR3 runs to 13 residues. V lost 1 base and J lost 8, with 11 bases in between. The rearrangement joins TRBV7-3 to TRBJ1-2, with D perhaps TRBD1 (6 bases). The specimen was tumor tissue. This clonotype originated in a female donor with retroperitoneal liposarcoma. The CDR3 DNA follows: TGTGCCAGCAGCTTAAACGGGGGCTCGGGCTACACCTTC. Amino acid sequence: CASSLNGGSGYTF.